Shown below are 21 T cell receptor beta chains from a single sample sequenced in a study of blood T cell repertoires in COVID-19. Data came from immunoSEQ multiplex PCR; TCRdb stores just in-frame clones and leaves some out. The data show about 220,000 clones, with around 83% seen just once and about 5% held by the top ten. What was sequenced was peripheral blood. Source of these receptors: a woman in her sixties or seventies with COVID-19, enrolled during active disease.

This clone was observed a few times. V and J are TRBV2 and TRBJ1-6; tentative D call: TRBD1 (5 bases). The V gene lost 7 bases and the J gene lost 7 bases, with 20 bases spanning the gap. Germline values: CDR1 SNHLY, CDR2 FYNNEI. This CDR3 is built from 16 residues. For the CDR3, the DNA is TGTGCCAGCACCCCATATTCAGGGATGATGAATTCACCCCTCCACTTT. Translating it yields CASTPYSGMMNSPLHF.

The chain couples TRBV3-1 (or the pseudogene TRBV3-2) to TRBJ1-1; the D is unclear. CDR1 is LGHDT, CDR2 YNNKEL, per germline (reference sequence). Trimming took off 0 bases at V and 7 bases at J, with 9 bases between the two ends. CDR3 length equals 13 residues. CDR3 amino acids: CASSQDSKREAFF. As DNA, the CDR3 is TGTGCCAGCAGCCAAGACAGCAAGCGTGAAGCTTTCTTT.

The chain carries TRBV7-2 and TRBJ2-1; D possibly corresponds to TRBD1 (5 bases). V was trimmed by 1 base and J by 11 bases, leaving 12 bases between them. CDR3 length equals 13 residues. Germline values: CDR1 SGHTA, CDR2 FQGNSA. CDR3 bases: TGTGCCAGCAGCTTAGATTATCAGGGTAAGCAGTTCTTC. Its protein product is CASSLDYQGKQFF. The whole variable domain, remainder taken from reference TRBV7-2 and TRBJ2-1, is GAGVSQSPSNKVTEKGKDVELRCDPISGHTALYWYRQSLGQGLEFLIYFQGNSAPDKSGLPSDRFSAERTGGSVSTLTIQRTQQEDSAVYLCASSLDYQGKQFFGPGTRLTVL.

V and J are TRBV10-3 and TRBJ2-7; tentative D call: TRBD2 (5 bases). Germline CDR1 reads ENHRY; CDR2 reads SYGVKD. Trimming left V 4 bases short and J 0 bases short, with 13 bases between. The CDR3 contains 15 residues. Here the CDR3 reads CAISGLAESSYEQYF. The CDR3 DNA reads as TGTGCCATCAGTGGGCTAGCAGAGAGCTCCTACGAGCAGTACTTC.

The chain joins TRBV6-2 or TRBV6-3 to TRBJ1-2; D is perhaps TRBD1 (5 bases). Trimming shortened V by 6 bases and J by 6 bases, and 11 bases separated the two germline ends. Germline values: CDR1 MNHEY, CDR2 SVGEGT. This CDR3 has 12 amino acids. The CDR3 here is CASSEFRDGYTF. The DNA of the CDR3 is TGTGCCAGCAGCGAATTCAGGGATGGCTACACCTTC.

The chain carries TRBV6-5 and TRBJ1-3; D remains unclear. Trimming shortened V by 3 bases and J by 6 bases, and 9 bases separated the two germline ends. The CDR3 contains 13 residues. Per germline, CDR1 MNHEY and CDR2 SVGAGI. The CDR3 protein is CASSYGQSNTIYF. For the CDR3, the DNA is TGTGCCAGCAGTTATGGGCAGTCAAACACCATATATTTT.

The rearrangement joins TRBV3-1 (or the pseudogene TRBV3-2) to TRBJ1-6; TRBD1 is a possible D gene (6 bases). CDR3 length equals 14 residues. Trimming pared 0 bases from V and 10 bases from J, leaving 10 bases between. In germline, CDR1 is LGHDT, CDR2 YNNKEL (reference sequence). The CDR3 DNA sequence: TGTGCCAGCAGCCAAGATCTGGGGGCATCACCCCTCCACTTT. This sequence encodes CASSQDLGASPLHF.

The V gene is TRBV29-1, the J gene TRBJ1-4; the match to TRBD1 covers 7 bases. This CDR3 has 13 residues. Germline V lookup: CDR1 SQVTM, CDR2 ANQGSEA. Unmatched junction bases numbered 8, after V lost 7 bases and J lost 6 bases. The CDR3 reads CSARQGSDEKLFF. CDR3 coding DNA: TGCAGCGCCCGACAGGGATCGGATGAAAAACTGTTTTTT.

V usage is TRBV9 and J usage is TRBJ2-1; D is undetermined. The V and J ends lost 4 bases and 0 bases respectively, with 11 bases between them. The CDR3 is 15 residues long. CDR1 is SGDLS, CDR2 YYNGEE, per germline. CDR3 sequence reads: CASSLTISSYNEQFF. The CDR3 DNA reads as TGTGCCAGCAGCCTTACTATAAGCTCCTACAATGAGCAGTTCTTC.

The V gene is TRBV5-1, the J gene TRBJ1-5; 11 positions match TRBD1. The CDR3 is 18 amino acids. Germline lookup yields CDR1 SGHRS and CDR2 YFSETQ. After removal of 4 bases from V and 2 bases from J, the junction contained 11 bases not matched to a gene. The chain's CDR3 is CASSLGTGGVRGNQPQHF. CDR3 nucleotide sequence: TGCGCCAGCAGCCTGGGGACAGGGGGTGTCAGGGGCAATCAGCCCCAGCATTTT.

The chain employs TRBV11-2 and TRBJ2-7; 9 nucleotides agree with TRBD1. V lost 6 bases, J lost 3 bases, and 9 bases stayed unmatched. The CDR3 extends over 15 amino acids. The V gene's germline CDR1 is SGHAT and CDR2 FQNNGV. CDR3 loop: CASRPPGTGIYEQYF. CDR3 nucleotide sequence: TGTGCCAGCAGGCCTCCCGGGACAGGGATCTACGAGCAGTACTTC.

The chain carries TRBV5-1 and TRBJ2-3; D unclear. Looked up from germline, CDR1 is SGHRS and CDR2 is YFSETQ. Trimming shortened V by 0 bases and J by 0 bases, and 5 bases separated the two germline ends. The CDR3 covers 14 residues. In DNA, the CDR3 is TGCGCCAGCAGCTTGGGGAGAAGCACAGATACGCAGTATTTT. It encodes CASSLGRSTDTQYF.

This chain connects TRBV6-5 to TRBJ2-1, with D possibly matching TRBD1 (6 bases). Germline loops: CDR1 MNHEY, CDR2 SVGAGI. The CDR3 contains 15 residues. Trimming shortened V by 7 bases and J by 2 bases, and 15 bases separated the two germline ends. The CDR3 sequence: CASTLSAGAYNEQFF. In DNA form, the CDR3 reads TGTGCCAGCACCTTGTCGGCAGGGGCCTACAATGAGCAGTTCTTC.

This sequence joins TRBV7-2 and TRBJ2-5; D not certain. Trimming pared 0 bases from V and 3 bases from J, leaving 2 bases between. Looked up from germline, CDR1 is SGHTA and CDR2 is FQGNSA. This CDR3 contains 12 residues. The CDR3 nucleotides read TGTGCCAGCAGCTTAGCCGAAGAGACCCAGTACTTC. Amino acid sequence: CASSLAEETQYF.

The chain combines TRBV18 with TRBJ2-1, with 7 bases identical to TRBD2. The junction had 7 bases not matched to a gene; V was cut back by 3 bases and J by 8 bases. Germline V gene data show CDR1 as KGHSH and CDR2 as LQKENI. The CDR3 consists of 14 residues. In DNA, the CDR3 is TGTGCCAGCTCACCGAGTGGGGGGGAGGATGAGCAGTTCTTC. Its translation: CASSPSGGEDEQFF.

This clone was observed a single time. The rearrangement uses TRBV30 and TRBJ1-2, with TRBD1 as a possible D gene (6 bases). Trimming took off 3 bases at V and 8 bases at J, with 25 bases between the two ends. The CDR3 is made up of 16 amino acids. Germline V gene lookup returns CDR1 GTSNPN and CDR2 SVGIG (reference sequence). This chain's CDR3 is CAWSLQGTRELFGYTF. The CDR3 nucleotides read TGTGCCTGGAGCCTACAAGGGACAAGGGAGTTATTCGGCTACACCTTC. The full variable domain, rest sourced from reference TRBV30 and TRBJ1-2, is SQTIHQWPATLVQPVGSPLSLECTVEGTSNPNLYWYRQAAGRGLQLLFYSVGIGQISSEVPQNLSASRPQDRQFILSSKKLLLSDSGFYLCAWSLQGTRELFGYTFGSGTRLTVV.

This clone came up many times. The rearrangement uses TRBV24-1 and TRBJ2-2; TRBD1 might be the D (5 bases). The CDR3 runs 16 residues. The V and J ends lost 4 bases and 0 bases respectively, with 11 bases between them. The germline gives CDR1 KGHDR, CDR2 SFDVKD. The DNA of the CDR3 is TGTGCCACCAGTGACCTGGGGCAGACGAACACCGGGGAGCTGTTTTTT. It is translated as CATSDLGQTNTGELFF.

This chain uses TRBV7-8 with TRBJ2-4; D gene uncertain. Germline V gene data show CDR1 as SGHVS and CDR2 as FQNEAQ. Between the trimmed V and J ends, which lost 4 bases and 0 bases, there was a span of 13 bases. CDR3 length: 16 amino acids. Here the CDR3 DNA reads TGTGCCAGCAGCTCCCTCCCTTCACTAGCCAAAAACATTCAGTACTTC. Encoded protein: CASSSLPSLAKNIQYF. The full variable domain, its missing parts supplied by reference TRBV7-8 and TRBJ2-4, is GAGVSQSPRYKVAKRGQDVALRCDPISGHVSLFWYQQALGQGPEFLTYFQNEAQLDKSGLPSDRFFAERPEGSVSTLKIQRTQQEDSAVYLCASSSLPSLAKNIQYFGAGTRLSVL.

This chain uses TRBV28 with TRBJ2-6, with a tentative D call TRBD2 (5 bases). Per the germline V gene, CDR1 is MDHEN and CDR2 is SYDVKM. Trimming removed 4 bases from V and 3 bases from J, with 10 bases in between. This CDR3 is built from 15 residues. The CDR3 nucleotides are TGTGCCAGCAGTTCCCCGGCGGGTGGGGCCAACGTCCTGACTTTC. Protein sequence: CASSSPAGGANVLTF.

The chain joins TRBV7-9 to TRBJ2-1, with D unclear. Deletions cut 11 bases from V and 0 bases from J, with 14 bases between. Looked up from germline, CDR1 is SEHNR and CDR2 is FQNEAQ (reference sequence). The CDR3 is made up of 14 amino acids. The CDR3 sequence: CAAQTHDSYNEQFF. CDR3 bases: TGTGCCGCACAAACACATGACTCCTACAATGAGCAGTTCTTC. Filled out from reference TRBV7-9 and TRBJ2-1, the complete variable domain reads DTGVSQNPRHKITKRGQNVTFRCDPISEHNRLYWYRQTLGQGPEFLTYFQNEAQLEKSRLLSDRFSAERPKGSFSTLEIQRTEQGDSAMYLCAAQTHDSYNEQFFGPGTRLTVL.

This chain links TRBV5-4 with TRBJ1-1, with TRBD1 as a possible D gene (6 bases). Germline V gene lookup returns CDR1 SGHNT and CDR2 YYREEE (reference sequence). Deletions cut 3 bases from V and 3 bases from J, with 15 bases between. The CDR3 totals 15 residues. The CDR3 DNA reads TGTGCCAGCAGCTCCGTGGGTAGGGGGTACACTGAAGCTTTCTTT. This gives the protein CASSSVGRGYTEAFF.